The 3 T cell receptor beta chains below all came from one sample that was sequenced in a study of breast tumors, draining lymph nodes, adjacent tissues (dated by TCRdb to 2016 to 2017). Lymph node samples were obtained from the axillary draining lymph nodes of breast cancer patients. Libraries were made using multiplex PCR. The sequencer was an Illumina HiSeq 2000. The public sequencing data were trimmed at Q25 with fastp and processed into clonotypes with MiXCR by TCRdb, which kept only in-frame beta chains. Under each unique CDR3 protein, matching rows form one entry showing the most common genes and DNA. Counted in this sample were approximately 200,000 distinct CDR3 sequences; around 29% of them appeared once. The ten largest clones add up to about 4.3% of the sample. Sequencing was performed on axillary lymph node tissue. The receptors shown here come from a female donor with breast cancer. Some clones in this sample may be carry-over from other donors' samples.

As for this clonotype: The conserved phenylalanine or tryptophan normally closing the CDR3 is absent here, so this likely arose from a read error. This chain joins TRBV2 and TRBJ1-5; D ambiguous. Trimming took 3 bases from V and 7 from J, leaving 16 bases between them. The CDR3 runs 15 residues. CDR1 is SNHLY, CDR2 FYNNEI, per germline. The CDR3 here is CASSDAAVDKQPQHV. In DNA form, the CDR3 reads TGTGCCAGCAGTGATGCAGCCGTTGACAAACAGCCCCAGCATGTT.

The chain uses TRBV20-1 and TRBJ2-1, with TRBD2 identical over 11 bases. The CDR3 spans 13 residues. V lost 6 bases and J lost 10; bases outside the gene matches: 8. The germline CDR1 and CDR2 sequences are DFQATT and SNEGSKA (reference sequence). The CDR3 here is CSATGLADSEQFF. CDR3 bases: TGCAGTGCGACGGGACTAGCGGATAGCGAGCAGTTCTTC.

This clonotype turned up a few times. J is TRBJ2-5 and V is TRBV18; D is unresolved. V lost 8 bases, J lost 2 bases, and 9 bases lay in between. Germline CDR1 KGHSH, CDR2 LQKENI. The CDR3 consists of 12 residues. CDR3 nucleotides: TGTGCCAGCCCGCCATGGCAAGAGACCCAGTACTTC. Translation: CASPPWQETQYF.